This paragraph covers one T cell receptor beta chain sequence. The germline CDR1 and CDR2 sequences are MDHEN and SYDVKM. The CDR3 is 15 residues long. The V and J ends lost 5 bases and 0 bases respectively, with 14 bases between them. These data originate in a study of blood T cell repertoires in COVID-19. Study at large: The study drew acute and convalescent COVID-19 samples from the United States, Italy and Spain. In each case, the material was cDNA or gDNA derived from T cells, B-cell-depleted T cells, or PBMCs.

As handled by the study authors: Reference gene primer amplification yielded estimated nucleated cell counts. The protocol was immunoSEQ multiplex PCR, while the TCRdb copy is restricted to in-frame clones and leaves out a portion. The V and J calls and the clone size are those of that table, but D and trimming were determined from the DNA. The table records about 140,000 clones, roughly 88% of them present only once. Material: peripheral blood. The rearrangement uses TRBV28 and TRBJ2-7; D is perhaps TRBD1 (7 bases). The sequence came from a woman between 55 and 75 years old with acute or convalescent COVID-19. In DNA form, the CDR3 reads TGTGCCAGCAGTAACTCAGGGGGGCTCTCCTACGAGCAGTACTTC. Residues: CASSNSGGLSYEQYF.